The 30 T cell receptor beta chains reported below all come from one sample, sequenced in a study of shared clonotypes between healthy human individuals. Measured with immunoSEQ multiplex PCR; TCRdb has only the in-frame clones, and not every one. The sample contains around 690,000 clones, about nine tenths of which appear only once. The specimen sequenced was memory CD8+ T cells from PBMCs. Sample subset: CD45RO+ cells pooled with CCR7-negative TemRA cells. These receptors all come from a man younger than 30 in good health. Some clones in this sample may be carry-over from other donors' samples.

The chain uses TRBV6-5 and TRBJ2-1, with TRBD2 matching over 7 bases. CDR1 and CDR2 from the germline V gene are MNHEY and SVGAGI. V dropped 5 bases and J dropped 9; count of bases not matched to a gene: 10. This CDR3 has 14 amino acids. CDR3 region: CASSAEYGGTEQFF. The DNA of the CDR3 is TGTGCCAGCAGTGCCGAATACGGGGGGACTGAGCAGTTCTTC.

The chain employs TRBV11-1 and TRBJ2-1, with 10 bases lining up with TRBD2. CDR1 and CDR2 from the germline V gene are SGHAT and FQDESV (reference sequence). The ends lost 3 bases at V and 5 bases at J; junction bases unmatched: 4. The CDR3 is 15 residues long. DNA for the CDR3: TGTGCCAGCAGCTTCGGACTAGCGGCAAACAATGAGCAGTTCTTC. As protein: CASSFGLAANNEQFF.

The chain employs TRBV29-1 and TRBJ2-1; maybe TRBD2 (5 bases). The V end was cut by 3 bases, the J end by 0 bases, with 9 bases between. Per the germline V gene, CDR1 is SQVTM and CDR2 is ANQGSEA. CDR3 length: 14 amino acids. The CDR3 sequence is CSVDGGGSYNEQFF. CDR3 nucleotide sequence: TGCAGCGTTGACGGCGGAGGCTCCTACAATGAGCAGTTCTTC.

This clone was seen a few times. This rearrangement joins TRBV2 to TRBJ2-2; 12 bases map to TRBD1. With 11 bases clipped from V and 5 bases from J, the junction kept 9 bases outside the gene matches. The CDR3 runs 15 residues. Germline values: CDR1 SNHLY, CDR2 FYNNEI. The CDR3: CAGQPGQGATGELFF. Written as DNA, the CDR3 is TGTGCCGGCCAGCCGGGACAGGGGGCGACCGGGGAGCTGTTTTTT.

The chain recombines TRBV4-1 with TRBJ2-1, with 8 bases identical to TRBD1. The V gene's germline CDR1 is MGHRA and CDR2 YSYEKL. Losses at the gene ends were 4 bases for V and 7 bases for J; bases not matched to a gene: 6. The CDR3 loop spans 14 amino acids. CDR3 sequence (DNA): TGCGCCAGCAGCCTTAGACAGGGGACGAATGAGCAGTTCTTC. Its protein product is CASSLRQGTNEQFF.

DNA of the CDR3: TGTGCCAGCAGCCAGGACAGGGGTTCAGAAAAACTGTTTTTT. Encoded protein: CASSQDRGSEKLFF. J is TRBJ1-4 and V is TRBV5-4, with 9 positions matching TRBD1. V was clipped by 4 bases and J by 8 bases; unmatched bases: 6. The length of the CDR3 is 14 residues. From germline, CDR1 is SGHNT and CDR2 YYREEE (reference sequence).

The V call is TRBV11-2, the J call TRBJ2-5; D possibly corresponds to TRBD2 (5 bases). The CDR3 contains 16 residues. The V and J ends lost 1 base and 5 bases respectively, with 17 bases between them. Germline loops: CDR1 SGHAT, CDR2 FQNNGV. CDR3 DNA sequence: TGTGCCAGCAGCTTAGTATCGGGTAGCGAATTTGAGACCCAGTACTTC. It yields the protein CASSLVSGSEFETQYF.

The chain employs TRBV11-2 and TRBJ2-7, with TRBD2 identical over 7 bases. The CDR3 is 14 amino acids. The germline CDR1 and CDR2 sequences are SGHAT and FQNNGV. The junction had 2 bases not matched to a gene; V was cut back by 1 base and J by 2 bases. The CDR3 reads CASSLVGLTYEQYF. CDR3 bases: TGTGCCAGCAGCTTAGTGGGACTAACCTACGAGCAGTACTTC.

The rearrangement links TRBV7-9 to TRBJ2-1; TRBD2 might be the D (6 bases). The CDR3 spans 11 residues. Germline CDR1 SEHNR, CDR2 FQNEAQ (reference sequence). V was pared by 4 bases and J by 14 bases, with 12 bases between. The CDR3 coding sequence is TGTGCCAGCAGCTGGGGGGAGCGGGAGTTCTTC. Translating gives CASSWGEREFF. The full variable domain, rest sourced from reference TRBV7-9 and TRBJ2-1, is DTGVSQNPRHKITKRGQNVTFRCDPISEHNRLYWYRQTLGQGPEFLTYFQNEAQLEKSRLLSDRFSAERPKGSFSTLEIQRTEQGDSAMYLCASSWGEREFFGPGTRLTVL.

The rearrangement links TRBV7-9 to TRBJ2-2; possibly TRBD1 for D (5 bases). The V gene's germline CDR1 is SEHNR and CDR2 FQNEAQ (reference sequence). The CDR3 is 16 residues long. The V end was cut by 5 bases, the J end by 2 bases, with 15 bases between. Here the CDR3 DNA reads TGTGCCAGCAGCCCAGGGCCCAGCGCTAACACCGGGGAGCTGTTTTTT. This codes for CASSPGPSANTGELFF. Complete variable domain (other parts from reference TRBV7-9 and TRBJ2-2): DTGVSQNPRHKITKRGQNVTFRCDPISEHNRLYWYRQTLGQGPEFLTYFQNEAQLEKSRLLSDRFSAERPKGSFSTLEIQRTEQGDSAMYLCASSPGPSANTGELFFGEGSRLTVL.

The V call is TRBV6-1, the J call TRBJ2-7; 10 nucleotides match TRBD2. J lost 3 bases, V lost 7 bases, and 9 bases had no gene match. The CDR3 runs to 15 residues. Germline CDR1 and CDR2: MNHNS and SASEGT. CDR3 region: CASTRTSGAVYEQYF. CDR3 sequence (DNA): TGTGCCAGCACCCGGACTAGCGGAGCGGTCTACGAGCAGTACTTC.

The chain employs TRBV5-4 and TRBJ2-5; 7 bases are shared with TRBD2. Per germline, CDR1 SGHNT and CDR2 YYREEE (reference sequence). Trimming removed 3 bases from V and 3 bases from J; junction bases left unmatched: 5. The CDR3 consists of 14 residues. CDR3 sequence (DNA): TGTGCCAGCAGCTCCCTGGGGGGGGAAGAGACCCAGTACTTC. It codes for CASSSLGGEETQYF.

This clone appeared a single time. The rearrangement uses TRBV6-1 and TRBJ2-1; 8 nucleotides agree with TRBD2. V lost 0 bases, J lost 6 bases, and 4 bases stayed unmatched. Germline V gene data show CDR1 as MNHNS and CDR2 as SASEGT. The CDR3 length is 15 residues. The CDR3 sequence: CASSEAREGVNEQFF. CDR3 in DNA: TGTGCCAGCAGTGAAGCACGGGAGGGGGTCAATGAGCAGTTCTTC.

The chain is built from TRBV7-3 and TRBJ2-3, with TRBD1 matching over 8 bases. This CDR3 is 15 amino acids long. CDR1 and CDR2 from the germline V gene are SGHTA and FQGTGA. The V gene end was trimmed by 3 bases and the J gene end by 3 bases; junction bases not matched to a gene: 5. The CDR3 region is CASSFTGGSTDTQYF. In DNA, the CDR3 is TGTGCCAGCAGCTTTACAGGGGGATCGACAGATACGCAGTATTTT.

The chain couples TRBV4-1 to TRBJ2-1, with D perhaps matching TRBD2 (5 bases). This CDR3 has 15 residues. In germline, CDR1 is MGHRA, CDR2 YSYEKL. V lost 1 base and J 4 bases, leaving 11 bases between the germline ends. CDR3 amino acids: CASSQAGWPYNEQFF. The CDR3, as DNA: TGCGCCAGCAGCCAAGCGGGGTGGCCTTACAATGAGCAGTTCTTC.

V gene TRBV7-9 combines with J gene TRBJ2-7; D gene ambiguous. The length of the CDR3 is 16 residues. Germline assignment: CDR1 SEHNR and CDR2 FQNEAQ (reference sequence). The V and J ends lost 4 bases and 0 bases respectively, with 16 bases between them. The CDR3, as DNA: TGTGCCAGCAGCTCAGACACCGGAGCCCGCTCCTACGAGCAGTACTTC. Amino acid sequence: CASSSDTGARSYEQYF.

The chain is built from TRBV28 and TRBJ2-3; weak D call: TRBD2 (6 bases). Trimming shortened V by 7 bases and J by 2 bases, and 22 bases separated the two germline ends. CDR3 length: 17 residues. CDR1 and CDR2 (germline): MDHEN, SYDVKM. CDR3 DNA: TGTGCCAGCACAGCCGGGACCCGGAGGGGCTACACAGATACGCAGTATTTT. Its translation is CASTAGTRRGYTDTQYF.

The chain links TRBV27 to TRBJ1-5; no clear D gene. Trimming removed 2 bases from V and 2 bases from J, with 7 bases in between. CDR1 MNHEY and CDR2 SMNVEV come from the germline V gene (reference sequence). The CDR3 consists of 14 residues. The CDR3 loop reads CASSLLAGNQPQHF. CDR3 sequence (DNA): TGTGCCAGCAGTTTACTCGCAGGCAATCAGCCCCAGCATTTT.

V is TRBV4-1 and J is TRBJ1-1; 7 bases line up with TRBD1. With V trimmed by 4 bases and J by 5 bases, 19 bases remained unmatched. Germline V gene lookup returns CDR1 MGHRA and CDR2 YSYEKL. This CDR3 contains 18 residues. This chain's CDR3 is CASSRDSMQRLGYTEAFF. The CDR3 coding sequence is TGCGCCAGCAGCCGGGACAGCATGCAACGCCTGGGGTATACTGAAGCTTTCTTT.

This sequence joins TRBV7-9 and TRBJ2-7; 9 nucleotides line up with TRBD2. Unmatched junction bases numbered 9, after V lost 4 bases and J lost 5 bases. From germline, CDR1 is SEHNR and CDR2 FQNEAQ (reference sequence). The CDR3 totals 15 residues. CDR3 bases: TGTGCCAGCAGCTCAAGACTAGCGGAGGGGGACGAGCAGTACTTC. Amino acid sequence: CASSSRLAEGDEQYF.

The CDR3 DNA reads TGTGCCAGCAGCGCCAGCGGGAGCTGGGTCAATGAGCAGTTCTTC. This translates into CASSASGSWVNEQFF. The rearrangement links TRBV7-3 to TRBJ2-1, with 8 nucleotides matching TRBD2. CDR3 size: 15 residues. The junction had 9 bases not matched to a gene; V was cut back by 5 bases and J by 6 bases. The germline CDR1 and CDR2 sequences are SGHTA and FQGTGA.

The chain has TRBV13 and TRBJ1-1; 7 bases are a match to TRBD1. Germline loops: CDR1 PRHDT, CDR2 FYEKMQ (reference sequence). The trim removed 5 bases at V and 1 base at J, leaving 7 bases unmatched. This CDR3 has 15 residues. CDR3 DNA: TGTGCCAGCAGCCCCGGAGACAGGGAGAACACTGAAGCTTTCTTT. Its protein is CASSPGDRENTEAFF.

CDR3 nucleotides: TGCGCCAGCAGCACAGGTTGGGGCCTGAACACTGAAGCTTTCTTT. Encoded protein: CASSTGWGLNTEAFF. The V gene is TRBV5-1, the J gene TRBJ1-1; perhaps TRBD1 as D (5 bases). The CDR3 totals 15 residues. V was trimmed by 4 bases and J by 0 bases, leaving 13 bases between them. Looked up from germline, CDR1 is SGHRS and CDR2 is YFSETQ.

CDR3 in DNA: TGTGCCAGCAGCGGCTGGGACAGGGTGGGGAGCACTGAAGCTTTCTTT. Protein sequence: CASSGWDRVGSTEAFF. The chain links TRBV5-6 to TRBJ1-1; 9 positions match TRBD1. The V and J ends lost 4 bases and 4 bases, in that order; junction bases with no gene match: 11. CDR1 and CDR2 from the germline V gene are SGHDT and YYEEEE. The CDR3 runs 16 residues.

The chain combines TRBV30 with TRBJ2-7, with 7 bases aligning to TRBD1. Germline assignment: CDR1 GTSNPN and CDR2 SVGIG (reference sequence). The trim removed 5 bases at V and 2 bases at J, leaving 6 bases unmatched. This CDR3 has 13 residues. CDR3 sequence reads: CAWESGQTYEQYF. CDR3 nucleotides: TGTGCCTGGGAATCGGGACAGACCTACGAGCAGTACTTC.

This clone was observed many times. Other DNA sequences of this sample code for an identical CDR3. The chain joins TRBV30 to TRBJ2-7; 10 bases agree with TRBD1. V lost 1 base to trimming and J lost 5 bases; unmatched junction nucleotides: 5. There are 14 residues in the CDR3. Germline V gives CDR1 GTSNPN, CDR2 SVGIG (reference sequence). This CDR3 is CAWSGGQGRNEQYF. The CDR3 DNA follows: TGTGCCTGGAGTGGGGGACAGGGGAGGAACGAGCAGTACTTC.

Comment on this clone: Within the sample, other DNA sequences also encode this same CDR3. This rearrangement joins TRBV28 to TRBJ1-1, with D hard to call. This CDR3 contains 15 residues. Germline V lookup: CDR1 MDHEN, CDR2 SYDVKM. V lost 1 base and J 0 bases, leaving 9 bases between the germline ends. The CDR3 spells CASSLSRVLNTEAFF. CDR3 bases: TGTGCCAGCAGTTTATCTCGGGTTTTGAACACTGAAGCTTTCTTT.

The chain has TRBV9 and TRBJ1-2; D is unresolved. V lost 4 bases to trimming and J lost 8 bases, with 12 bases between them. The germline gives CDR1 SGDLS, CDR2 YYNGEE. This CDR3 is built from 12 residues. For the CDR3, the DNA is TGTGCCAGCAGCCCCGAGGGCAGCGGCTACACCTTC. This translates into CASSPEGSGYTF.

CDR3 region: CASSLQGGQPQHF. The CDR3 DNA is TGTGCCAGCAGCCTTCAGGGGGGTCAGCCCCAGCATTTT. The V call is TRBV28, the J call TRBJ1-5; 7 bases are shared with TRBD1. The CDR3 is made up of 13 amino acids. The germline gives CDR1 MDHEN, CDR2 SYDVKM. The J segment lost 6 bases and the V segment lost 6 bases, leaving 5 bases of the junction unmatched.

V gene TRBV6-5 combines with J gene TRBJ1-2; TRBD1 matches at 7 bases. V dropped 0 bases and J dropped 4; count of bases not matched to a gene: 5. The CDR3 has 15 residues. The V gene's germline CDR1 is MNHEY and CDR2 SVGAGI. CDR3 bases: TGTGCCAGCAGTTACTCGATTCCAGGGGGCTATGGCTACACCTTC. Its translation: CASSYSIPGGYGYTF.